The T cell receptor (beta chain) under discussion was sequenced for a study of blood T cell repertoires in COVID-19. This CDR3 has 14 amino acids. Trimming removed 4 bases from V and 1 base from J, with 12 bases in between. CDR1 and CDR2 from the germline V gene are SGHRS and YFSETQ. The table came from immunoSEQ multiplex PCR; TCRdb's copy has only in-frame clones and leaves some out. Of approximately 90,000 clones in the sample, about nine tenths were seen once. The specimen was peripheral blood. The chain recombines TRBV5-1 with TRBJ2-7; D is perhaps TRBD1 (6 bases). The TCR was taken from a man aged 55-75 years with acute or convalescent COVID-19. The CDR3 region is CASSVGAPSYEQYF. CDR3 DNA sequence: TGCGCCAGCAGCGTGGGGGCCCCTTCCTACGAGCAGTACTTC.